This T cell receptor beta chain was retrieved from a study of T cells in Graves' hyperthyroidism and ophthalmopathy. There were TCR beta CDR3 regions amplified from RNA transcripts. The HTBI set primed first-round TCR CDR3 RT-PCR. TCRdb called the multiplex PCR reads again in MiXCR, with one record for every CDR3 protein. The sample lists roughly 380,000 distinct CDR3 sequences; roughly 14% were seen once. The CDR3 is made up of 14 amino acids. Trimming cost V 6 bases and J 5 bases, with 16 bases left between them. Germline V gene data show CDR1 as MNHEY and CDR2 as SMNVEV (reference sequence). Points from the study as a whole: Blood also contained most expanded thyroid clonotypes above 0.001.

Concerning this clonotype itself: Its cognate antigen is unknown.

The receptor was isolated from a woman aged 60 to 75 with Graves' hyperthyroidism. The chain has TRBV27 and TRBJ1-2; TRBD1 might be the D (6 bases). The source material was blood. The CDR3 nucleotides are TGTGCCAGCAGCCGAAGTGACAGGCAGTATGGCTACACCTTC. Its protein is CASSRSDRQYGYTF.